These 7 T cell receptor beta chains were all obtained from the same sample, sequenced in a study of T cells in Graves' hyperthyroidism and ophthalmopathy. TCR beta CDR3 region amplification was performed from RNA transcripts. With the HTBI primer set, the TCR CDR3 went through a first round of RT-PCR. A single record per CDR3 protein comes from TCRdb applying MiXCR to the multiplex PCR reads. This table has about 620,000 distinct CDR3 sequences, around 16% appearing once. Sequenced input: blood. These receptors were taken from a woman in her twenties or thirties with Graves' hyperthyroidism.

This clonotype was seen more than once but under ten times. This chain connects TRBV30 to TRBJ2-1; TRBD2 matches at 10 bases. Unmatched junction bases numbered 3, after V lost 0 bases and J lost 4 bases. CDR1 and CDR2 (germline): GTSNPN, SVGIG (reference sequence). This CDR3 has 15 amino acids. The CDR3 protein is CAWSVRTSGYNEQFF. The CDR3 coding sequence is TGTGCCTGGAGTGTACGGACTAGCGGATACAATGAGCAGTTCTTC. Supplemented by reference TRBV30 and TRBJ2-1, the full variable domain reads SQTIHQWPATLVQPVGSPLSLECTVEGTSNPNLYWYRQAAGRGLQLLFYSVGIGQISSEVPQNLSASRPQDRQFILSSKKLLLSDSGFYLCAWSVRTSGYNEQFFGPGTRLTVL.

This sequence joins TRBV9 and TRBJ2-1; D gene unclear. CDR3 length equals 16 residues. Germline V gene lookup returns CDR1 SGDLS and CDR2 YYNGEE. Trimming shortened V by 0 bases and J by 5 bases, and 15 bases separated the two germline ends. This CDR3 is CASSVEFGPTNNEQFF. CDR3 coding DNA: TGTGCCAGCAGCGTAGAGTTTGGACCTACTAACAATGAGCAGTTCTTC.

This clonotype was observed at least ten times. This chain links TRBV7-2 with TRBJ2-1; 7 bases are shared with TRBD1. Germline V gene data show CDR1 as SGHTA and CDR2 as FQGNSA. This CDR3 region has 15 residues. J was trimmed by 2 bases and V by 8 bases; bases with no gene match: 9. Here the CDR3 DNA reads TGTGCCAGCGTCGGAGGACAGGACCCCTACAATGAGCAGTTCTTC. It translates to CASVGGQDPYNEQFF.

This clonotype showed up many times. The J gene is TRBJ2-3, the V gene TRBV2; D possibly matches TRBD1 or TRBD2 (5 bases each). The ends were cut back, 3 bases at V and 5 bases at J, with 15 bases in the middle. The V gene's germline CDR1 is SNHLY and CDR2 FYNNEI. The CDR3 loop spans 15 amino acids. The CDR3 DNA follows: TGTGCCAGCAGTGAGGGGGTAACAGGAGAAGATACGCAGTATTTT. Translated: CASSEGVTGEDTQYF.

V is TRBV2 and J is TRBJ2-5; 10 positions match TRBD2. The CDR3 is made up of 16 amino acids. V shed 1 base and J 4 bases; nucleotides not matched to a gene: 6. CDR1 and CDR2 (germline): SNHLY, FYNNEI. This CDR3 is CASSEEAGGVGETQYF. The DNA of the CDR3 is TGTGCCAGCAGTGAAGAAGCGGGAGGGGTGGGAGAGACCCAGTACTTC.

This clonotype was observed many times. CDR3 bases: TGTGCCAGCAGCCCCAGGGAGGGGCTGTATGGCTACACCTTC. Amino acids: CASSPREGLYGYTF. The chain combines TRBV11-3 with TRBJ1-2, with a weak D call TRBD1 (5 bases). The germline gives CDR1 SGHNT, CDR2 YENEEA. V dropped 5 bases and J dropped 5 bases, with 15 bases sitting between them. The CDR3 has 14 amino acids.

This clonotype was seen at least ten times. The V gene is TRBV12-3 or TRBV12-4, the J gene TRBJ2-1, with TRBD1 matching over 9 bases. V shed 1 base, J shed 5 bases, and the junction held 6 bases outside the gene matches. The CDR3 contains 16 residues. CDR3: CASSLGGTGRNNEQFF. The CDR3 nucleotides read TGTGCCAGCAGTTTAGGGGGGACAGGGAGGAACAATGAGCAGTTCTTC.